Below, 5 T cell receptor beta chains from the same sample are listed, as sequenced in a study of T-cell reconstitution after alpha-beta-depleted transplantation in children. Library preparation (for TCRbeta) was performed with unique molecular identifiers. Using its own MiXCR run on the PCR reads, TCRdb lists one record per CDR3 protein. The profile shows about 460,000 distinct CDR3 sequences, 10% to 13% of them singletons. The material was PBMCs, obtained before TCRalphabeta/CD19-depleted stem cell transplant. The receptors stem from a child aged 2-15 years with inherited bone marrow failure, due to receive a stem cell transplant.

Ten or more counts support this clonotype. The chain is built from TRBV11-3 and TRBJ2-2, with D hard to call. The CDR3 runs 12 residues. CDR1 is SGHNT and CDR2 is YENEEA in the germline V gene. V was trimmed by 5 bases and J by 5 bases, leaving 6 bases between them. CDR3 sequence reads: CASSAGTGELFF. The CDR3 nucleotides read TGTGCCAGCAGCGCCGGAACCGGGGAGCTGTTTTTT.

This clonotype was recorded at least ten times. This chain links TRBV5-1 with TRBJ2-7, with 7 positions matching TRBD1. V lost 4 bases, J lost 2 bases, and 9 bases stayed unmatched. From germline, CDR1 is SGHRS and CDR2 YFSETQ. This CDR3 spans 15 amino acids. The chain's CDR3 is CASSLAGGPTYEQYF. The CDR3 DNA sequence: TGCGCCAGCAGCCTAGCAGGGGGACCCACCTACGAGCAGTACTTC.

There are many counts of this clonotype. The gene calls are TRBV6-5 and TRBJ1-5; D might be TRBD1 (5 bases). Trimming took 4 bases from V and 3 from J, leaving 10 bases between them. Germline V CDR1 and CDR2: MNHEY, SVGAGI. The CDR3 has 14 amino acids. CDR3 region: CASSSGISNQPQHF. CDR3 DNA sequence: TGTGCCAGCAGTTCAGGGATCTCCAATCAGCCCCAGCATTTT.

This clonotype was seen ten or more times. The CDR3 here is CASNEAGAYEQYF. In DNA form, the CDR3 reads TGTGCCAGCAACGAGGCAGGTGCCTACGAGCAGTACTTC. The chain is built from TRBV2 and TRBJ2-7, with D uncertain. This CDR3 is built from 13 residues. The ends were cut back, 7 bases at V and 2 bases at J, with 12 bases in the middle. Germline values: CDR1 SNHLY, CDR2 FYNNEI.

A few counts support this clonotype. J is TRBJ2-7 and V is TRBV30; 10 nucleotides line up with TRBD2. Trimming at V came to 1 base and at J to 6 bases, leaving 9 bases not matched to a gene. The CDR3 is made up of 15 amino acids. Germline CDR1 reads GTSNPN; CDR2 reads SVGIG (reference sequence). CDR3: CAWSDLAGAPSEQYF. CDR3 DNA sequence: TGTGCCTGGAGTGATCTAGCGGGAGCTCCCAGCGAGCAGTACTTC.